The entry below gives a single T cell receptor beta chain sequence along with its context. The sample is drawn from a study of cytomegalovirus exposure and HLA in healthy donors. The germline gives CDR1 SGDLS, CDR2 YYNGEE. The ends lost 4 bases at V and 10 bases at J; junction bases unmatched: 15. CDR3 length equals 15 residues. PCR amplification relied on 60 Vbeta primers (plus 13 Jbeta primers). This table comes from immunoSEQ multiplex PCR, and its TCRdb copy is limited to in-frame clones, with some not included. Of around 170,000 clones listed, just under 80% are singletons. The sequenced material came from PBMCs. The receptor's source is a woman aged 50 to 65 in good health and CMV-seropositive. The chain combines TRBV9 with TRBJ1-1; 8 bases agree with TRBD1. The chain's CDR3 is CASSPSIPSGTGAFF. In nucleotides, the CDR3 is TGTGCCAGCAGCCCCTCAATTCCCTCCGGGACAGGAGCTTTCTTT.